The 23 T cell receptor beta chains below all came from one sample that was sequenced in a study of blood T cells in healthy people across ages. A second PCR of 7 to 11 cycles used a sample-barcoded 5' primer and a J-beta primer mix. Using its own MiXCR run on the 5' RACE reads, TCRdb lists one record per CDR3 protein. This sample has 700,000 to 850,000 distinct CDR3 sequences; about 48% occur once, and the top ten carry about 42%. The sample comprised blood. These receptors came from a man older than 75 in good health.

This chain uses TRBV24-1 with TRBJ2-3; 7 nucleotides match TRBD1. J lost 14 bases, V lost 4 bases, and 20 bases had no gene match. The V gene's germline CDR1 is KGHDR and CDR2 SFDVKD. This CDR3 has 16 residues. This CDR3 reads CATSDSRTGLHRYAYF. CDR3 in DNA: TGTGCCACCAGTGACTCTAGGACAGGTCTCCACAGATACGCGTATTTT.

The DNA of the CDR3 is TGCAGTGCTCCGATCCTGGGACAGGGGGATGTGCAGTACTTC. Its protein is CSAPILGQGDVQYF. The V and J genes are TRBV20-1 and TRBJ2-7; TRBD1 agrees at 11 bases. The germline gives CDR1 DFQATT, CDR2 SNEGSKA (reference sequence). J lost 9 bases, V lost 5 bases, and 12 bases had no gene match. The CDR3 is made up of 14 amino acids.

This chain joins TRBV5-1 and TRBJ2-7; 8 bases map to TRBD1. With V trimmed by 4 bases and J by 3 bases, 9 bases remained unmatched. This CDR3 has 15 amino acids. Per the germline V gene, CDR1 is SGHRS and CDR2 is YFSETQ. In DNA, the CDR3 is TGCGCCAGCAGCCCTAGACAGGGGCGGGGCTACGAGCAGTACTTC. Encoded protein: CASSPRQGRGYEQYF.

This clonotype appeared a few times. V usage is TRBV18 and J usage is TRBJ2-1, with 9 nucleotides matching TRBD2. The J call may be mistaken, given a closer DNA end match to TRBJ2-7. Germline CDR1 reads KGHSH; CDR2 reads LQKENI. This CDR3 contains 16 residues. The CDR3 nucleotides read TGTGCCAGCTCACCACCTTGGGGACTAGCCTACAATGAGCAGTACTTC. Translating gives CASSPPWGLAYNEQYF.

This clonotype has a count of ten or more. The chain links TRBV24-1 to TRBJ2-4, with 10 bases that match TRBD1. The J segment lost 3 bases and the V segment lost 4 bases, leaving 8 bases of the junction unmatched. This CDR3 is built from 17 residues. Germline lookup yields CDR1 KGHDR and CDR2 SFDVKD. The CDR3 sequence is CATSEAGTGVDKNIQYF. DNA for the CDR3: TGTGCCACCAGTGAGGCCGGGACAGGGGTTGACAAAAACATTCAGTACTTC.

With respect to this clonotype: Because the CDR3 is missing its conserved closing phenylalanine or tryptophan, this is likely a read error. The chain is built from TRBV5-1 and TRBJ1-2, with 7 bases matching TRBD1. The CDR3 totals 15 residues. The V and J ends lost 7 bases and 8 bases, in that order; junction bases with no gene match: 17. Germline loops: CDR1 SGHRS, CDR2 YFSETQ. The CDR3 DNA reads TGCGCCAGCCATGAAGGCCCGACAGGGTGTGACGGCTACACCGTC. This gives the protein CASHEGPTGCDGYTV.

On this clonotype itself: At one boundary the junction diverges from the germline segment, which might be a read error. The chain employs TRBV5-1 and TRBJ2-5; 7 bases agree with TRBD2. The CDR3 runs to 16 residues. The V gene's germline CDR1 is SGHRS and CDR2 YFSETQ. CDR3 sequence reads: CAGSLGTSAAQETQYF. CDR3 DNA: TGCGCCGGCAGCCTGGGCACTAGCGCAGCCCAAGAGACCCAGTACTTC.

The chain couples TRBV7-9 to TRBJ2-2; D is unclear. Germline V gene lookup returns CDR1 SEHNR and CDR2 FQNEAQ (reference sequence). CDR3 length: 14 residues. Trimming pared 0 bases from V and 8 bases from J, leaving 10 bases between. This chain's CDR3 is CASSLALSLGELFF. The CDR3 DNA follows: TGTGCCAGCAGCTTAGCGTTGTCACTGGGGGAGCTGTTTTTT.

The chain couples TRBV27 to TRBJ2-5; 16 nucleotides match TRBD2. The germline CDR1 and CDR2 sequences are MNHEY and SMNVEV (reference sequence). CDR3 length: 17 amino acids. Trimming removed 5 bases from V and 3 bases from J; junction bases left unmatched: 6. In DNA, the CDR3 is TGTGCCAGCAGTCCGGGACTAGCGGGAGGGCTAGAAGAGACCCAGTACTTC. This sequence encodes CASSPGLAGGLEETQYF.

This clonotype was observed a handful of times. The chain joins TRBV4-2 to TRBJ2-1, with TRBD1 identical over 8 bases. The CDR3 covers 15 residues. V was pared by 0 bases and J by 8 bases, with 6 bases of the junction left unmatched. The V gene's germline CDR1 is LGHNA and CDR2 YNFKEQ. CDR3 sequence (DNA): TGTGCCAGCAGCCAAGAATGGACAGGGCTGGATGAGCAGTTCTTC. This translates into CASSQEWTGLDEQFF.

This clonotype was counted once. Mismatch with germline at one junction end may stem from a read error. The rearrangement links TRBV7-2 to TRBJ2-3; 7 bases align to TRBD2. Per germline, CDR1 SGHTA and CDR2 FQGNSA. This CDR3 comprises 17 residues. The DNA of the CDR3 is TGTGCCAGCAGCCCATCCGTGGGGGGGGTCAGCACAGATACGCTGTATTTT. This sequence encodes CASSPSVGGVSTDTLYF.

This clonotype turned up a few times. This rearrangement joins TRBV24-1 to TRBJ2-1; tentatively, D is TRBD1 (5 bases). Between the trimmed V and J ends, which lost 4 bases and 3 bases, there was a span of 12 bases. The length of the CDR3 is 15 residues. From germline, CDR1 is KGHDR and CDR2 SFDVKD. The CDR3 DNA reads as TGTGCCACCAGTGACCCGCAGGGCAGCTACAATGAGCAGTTCTTC. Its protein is CATSDPQGSYNEQFF.

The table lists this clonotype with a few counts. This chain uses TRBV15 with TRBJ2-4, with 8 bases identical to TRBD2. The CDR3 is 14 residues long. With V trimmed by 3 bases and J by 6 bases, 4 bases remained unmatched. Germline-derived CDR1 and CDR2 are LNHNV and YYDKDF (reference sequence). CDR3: CATSRKLAGNIQYF. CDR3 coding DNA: TGTGCCACCAGCAGGAAGCTAGCGGGAAACATTCAGTACTTC.

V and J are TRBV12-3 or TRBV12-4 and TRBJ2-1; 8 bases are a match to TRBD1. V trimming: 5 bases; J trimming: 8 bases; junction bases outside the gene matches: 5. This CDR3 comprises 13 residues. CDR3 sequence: CASSPDRVHEQFF. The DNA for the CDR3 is TGTGCCAGCAGTCCGGACAGGGTCCATGAGCAGTTCTTC.

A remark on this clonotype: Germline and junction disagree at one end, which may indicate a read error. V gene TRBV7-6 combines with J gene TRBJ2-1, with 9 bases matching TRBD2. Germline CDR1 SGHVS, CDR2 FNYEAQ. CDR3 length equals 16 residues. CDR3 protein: CASSIFGTSSNNEQFF. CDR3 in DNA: TGTGCCAGCAGCATTTTTGGGACTAGCTCCAACAATGAGCAGTTCTTC.

In DNA form, the CDR3 reads TGCAGCCCTAAGTGGACAGGTTCTGAGACCCAGTACTTC. It codes for CSPKWTGSETQYF. The rearrangement joins TRBV20-1 to TRBJ2-5, with TRBD1 identical over 7 bases. CDR3 length: 13 amino acids. Germline V gene lookup returns CDR1 DFQATT and CDR2 SNEGSKA (reference sequence).

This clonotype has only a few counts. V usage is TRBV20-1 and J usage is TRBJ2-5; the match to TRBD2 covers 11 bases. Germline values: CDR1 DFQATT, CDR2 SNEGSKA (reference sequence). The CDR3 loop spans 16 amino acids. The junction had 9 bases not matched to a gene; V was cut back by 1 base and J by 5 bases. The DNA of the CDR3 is TGCAGTGCTAGAGGGCTAGCGGGAGGACGCATGGAGACCCAGTACTTC. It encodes CSARGLAGGRMETQYF.

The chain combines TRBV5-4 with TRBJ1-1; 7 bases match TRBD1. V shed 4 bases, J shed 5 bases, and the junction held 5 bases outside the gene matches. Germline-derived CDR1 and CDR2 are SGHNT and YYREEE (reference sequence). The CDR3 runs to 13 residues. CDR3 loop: CASSPSDRTEAFF. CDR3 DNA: TGTGCCAGCAGCCCATCGGACAGGACTGAAGCTTTCTTT.

The CDR3 nucleotides are TGTGCCATCAGCGGGACAGGGGTGGGATACGAGCAGTACTTC. It translates to CAISGTGVGYEQYF. The rearrangement links TRBV10-3 to TRBJ2-5; 10 nucleotides line up with TRBD1. The tail of the sequence fits TRBJ2-7 better, so the J call may be wrong. CDR3 length equals 14 residues. The germline CDR1 and CDR2 sequences are ENHRY and SYGVKD.

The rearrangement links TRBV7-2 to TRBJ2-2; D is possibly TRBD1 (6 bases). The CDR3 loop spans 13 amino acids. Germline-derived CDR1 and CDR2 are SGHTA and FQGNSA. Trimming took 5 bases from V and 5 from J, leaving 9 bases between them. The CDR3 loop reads CASSETGTGELFF. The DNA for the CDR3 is TGTGCCAGCAGCGAAACAGGGACCGGGGAGCTGTTTTTT.

CDR3 protein: CASGEQGINQPQHF. CDR3 DNA: TGTGCCAGCGGGGAACAGGGGATCAATCAGCCCCAGCATTTT. The chain recombines TRBV12-3 or TRBV12-4 with TRBJ1-5; 7 bases line up with TRBD1. V lost 8 bases to trimming and J lost 3 bases; unmatched junction nucleotides: 7. The CDR3 spans 14 residues.

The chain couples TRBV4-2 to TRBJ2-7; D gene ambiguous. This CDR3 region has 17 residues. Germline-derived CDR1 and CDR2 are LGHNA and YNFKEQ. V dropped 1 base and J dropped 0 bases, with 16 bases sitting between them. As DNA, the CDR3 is TGTGCCAGCAGCCAAGGGGCCTTCCGTTTGCTCTCCTACGAGCAGTACTTC. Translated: CASSQGAFRLLSYEQYF.

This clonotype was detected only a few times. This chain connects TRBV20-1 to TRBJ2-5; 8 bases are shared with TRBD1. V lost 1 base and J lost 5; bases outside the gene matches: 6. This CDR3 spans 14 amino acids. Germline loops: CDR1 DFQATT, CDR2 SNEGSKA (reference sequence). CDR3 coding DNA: TGCAGTGCTAGAGGTGGACAGGGTTCTGAGACCCAGTACTTC. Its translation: CSARGGQGSETQYF.